This T cell receptor (beta chain) derives from a study of blood T cell repertoires in COVID-19. The authors' processing: Reference gene primers were amplified, and this amplification served to estimate nucleated cell counts. Sequencing used immunoSEQ multiplex PCR; TCRdb keeps in-frame clones, though not all of them. V and J calls and clone size are given by that table; D and trimming were obtained from the DNA. This table holds about 210,000 clones, around 90% found once. V was trimmed by 2 bases and J by 5 bases, leaving 9 bases between them. CDR3 size: 13 residues. Germline-derived CDR1 and CDR2 are SNHLY and FYNNEI.

This chain uses TRBV2 with TRBJ1-2; D not resolved. Sequences were obtained from PBMCs or T cells enriched from blood (not recorded which). This TCR was sampled from a man in his late teens or twenties with acute COVID-19. The chain's CDR3 is CASSESGVYGYTF. The CDR3 nucleotides read TGTGCCAGCAGTGAATCCGGGGTTTATGGCTACACCTTC.